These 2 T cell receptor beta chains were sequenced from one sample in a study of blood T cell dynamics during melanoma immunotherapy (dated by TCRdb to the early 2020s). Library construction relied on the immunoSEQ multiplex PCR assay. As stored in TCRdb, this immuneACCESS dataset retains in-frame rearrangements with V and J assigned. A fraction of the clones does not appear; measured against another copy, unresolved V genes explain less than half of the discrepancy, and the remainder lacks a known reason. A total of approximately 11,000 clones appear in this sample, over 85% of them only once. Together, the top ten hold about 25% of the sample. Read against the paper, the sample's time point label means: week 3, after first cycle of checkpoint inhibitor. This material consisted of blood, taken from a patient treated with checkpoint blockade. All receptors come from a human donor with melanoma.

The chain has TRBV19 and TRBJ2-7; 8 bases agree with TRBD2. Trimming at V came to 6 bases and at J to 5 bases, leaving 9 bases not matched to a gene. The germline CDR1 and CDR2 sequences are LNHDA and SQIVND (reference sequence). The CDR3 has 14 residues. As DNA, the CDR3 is TGTGCCAGTAGCGCCCGGGAGGGCCTCCACGAGCAGTACTTC. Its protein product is CASSAREGLHEQYF. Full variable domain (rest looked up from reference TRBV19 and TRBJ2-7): DGGITQSPKYLFRKEGQNVTLSCEQNLNHDAMYWYRQDPGQGLRLIYYSQIVNDFQKGDIAEGYSVSREKKESFPLTVTSAQKNPTAFYLCASSAREGLHEQYFGPGTRLTVT.

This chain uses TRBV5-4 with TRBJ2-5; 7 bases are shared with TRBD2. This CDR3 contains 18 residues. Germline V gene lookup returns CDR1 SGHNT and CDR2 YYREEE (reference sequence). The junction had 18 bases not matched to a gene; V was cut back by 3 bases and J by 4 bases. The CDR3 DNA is TGTGCCAGCAGCTCCGGTGTTGGGCTAGCGGTCTCCGGAGAGACCCAGTACTTC. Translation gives CASSSGVGLAVSGETQYF. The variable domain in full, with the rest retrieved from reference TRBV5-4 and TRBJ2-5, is ETGVTQSPTHLIKTRGQQVTLRCSSQSGHNTVSWYQQALGQGPQFIFQYYREEENGRGNFPPRFSGLQFPNYSSELNVNALELDDSALYLCASSSGVGLAVSGETQYFGPGTRLLVL.